This record covers a single TCR beta chain. Its target is not known. These data belong to a study of T cell responses to AZD1222 COVID-19 vaccine. Only in-frame clones appear in the TCRdb table, and some are missing; sequencing was by immunoSEQ multiplex PCR. The sample has over 120,000 clones; more than 90% are singletons. The CDR3 totals 17 residues. V trimming: 2 bases; J trimming: 3 bases; junction bases outside the gene matches: 8. CDR1 and CDR2 (germline): KGHSH, LQKENI. General study points: Sampling captured repertoires only after the peak T cell response. Among spike-specific TCRs, nearly half reportedly target unmutated variant regions. The donor group comprised mostly white British people and more females; the analysis possibly underestimated clonal diversity. Among those given AZD1222, only 5 to 7 were seropositive at baseline.

This TCR was recovered from an adult in good health. Sequences were derived from peripheral blood, sampled on day 0 of AZD1222 vaccination. The J gene is TRBJ1-3, the V gene TRBV18, with 9 bases matching TRBD1. CDR3 region: CASSPIRQGGFGNTIYF. CDR3 bases: TGTGCCAGCTCACCAATCCGACAGGGGGGATTTGGAAACACCATATATTTT.